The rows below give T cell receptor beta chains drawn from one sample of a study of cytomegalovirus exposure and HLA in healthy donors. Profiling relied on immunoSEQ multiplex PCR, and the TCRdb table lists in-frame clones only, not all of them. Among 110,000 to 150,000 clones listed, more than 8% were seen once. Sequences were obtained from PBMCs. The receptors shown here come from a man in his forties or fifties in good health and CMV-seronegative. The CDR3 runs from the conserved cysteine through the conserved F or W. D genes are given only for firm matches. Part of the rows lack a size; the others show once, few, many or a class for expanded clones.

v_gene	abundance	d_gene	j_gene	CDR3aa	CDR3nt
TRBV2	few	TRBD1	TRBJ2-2	CASRDRSNTRELFF	TGTGCCAGCAGGGACAGGTCGAACACCAGGGAGCTGTTTTTT
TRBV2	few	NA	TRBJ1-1	CASSDEVSNTEAFF	TGTGCCAGCAGTGATGAGGTTTCGAACACTGAAGCTTTCTTT
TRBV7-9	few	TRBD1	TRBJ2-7	CASSLGTGSSYEQYF	TGTGCCAGCAGCTTAGGGACAGGGAGCTCCTACGAGCAGTACTTC
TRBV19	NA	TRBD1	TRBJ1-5	CASTKQGAGQPQHF	TGTGCCAGTACAAAACAGGGGGCGGGACAGCCCCAGCATTTT
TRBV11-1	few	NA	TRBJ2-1	CASRRAGEGNEQFF	TGTGCCAGCAGACGAGCAGGGGAGGGAAATGAGCAGTTCTTC
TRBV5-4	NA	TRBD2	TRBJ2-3	CASRRTSGDTQYF	TGTGCCAGCAGGCGGACTAGCGGAGATACGCAGTATTTT
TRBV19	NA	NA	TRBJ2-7	CASRSPGTTYEQYF	TGTGCCAGTAGATCCCCCGGGACAACCTACGAGCAGTACTTC
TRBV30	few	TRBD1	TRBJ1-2	CAWHSPGGGFF	TGTGCCTGGCATTCGCCAGGGGGTGGGTTCTTC
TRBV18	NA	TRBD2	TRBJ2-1	CASSPPGLAGGGDNEQFF	TGTGCCAGCTCACCACCGGGACTAGCGGGAGGGGGTGACAATGAGCAGTTCTTC
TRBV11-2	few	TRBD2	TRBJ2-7	CASRAAGGFNEQYF	TGTGCCAGCAGGGCCGCGGGGGGGTTCAACGAGCAGTACTTC
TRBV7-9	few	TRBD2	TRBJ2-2	CASSFGGGAGGELFF	TGTGCCAGCAGCTTCGGCGGGGGGGCTGGCGGGGAGCTGTTTTTT
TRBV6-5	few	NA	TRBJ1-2	CASSKPPGGYTF	TGTGCCAGCAGCAAACCCCCGGGAGGCTACACCTTC
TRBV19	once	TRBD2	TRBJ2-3	CASMDLAGLTHTDTQYF	TGTGCCAGTATGGATCTAGCGGGCCTGACGCACACAGATACGCAGTATTTT
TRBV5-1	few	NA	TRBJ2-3	CASSLDLDTQYF	TGCGCCAGCAGCTTGGATCTAGATACGCAGTATTTT
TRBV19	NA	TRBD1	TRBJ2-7	CASSTTGFYEQYF	TGTGCCAGTAGTACGACAGGGTTTTACGAGCAGTACTTC